The 18 T cell receptor beta chains presented below share a single source sample, sequenced in a study of tumor-infiltrating lymphocytes in primary liver carcinoma (dated by TCRdb to 2017 to 2019). These reads were obtained on an Illumina HiSeq 2500. A constant-region primer and ProtoScript II reverse transcriptase were used to reverse-transcribe TCRbeta-specific cDNA from around 540 ng total RNA. Construction of the TCRbeta libraries relied on three nested rounds of multiplex PCR, following a slightly modified ARM-PCR procedure. The first two PCR rounds used multiplex TRBV1-TRBV30 forward primers with a Cbeta reverse primer, each for about 10 cycles. The public reads were quality trimmed at Q25 with fastp and then assembled into clones with MiXCR by TCRdb, keeping productive beta chains. When rows share a CDR3 protein, they turn into one entry using the most common DNA and genes. The sample table shows tens of thousands of distinct CDR3 sequences, and approximately 77% are seen once. The biggest ten clones account for about 30% of the sample.

Total RNA and DNA were co-extracted from roughly 18-30 mg of bulk tissue with the AllPrep DNA/RNA mini kit, without cell sorting. The sequencing sample was made of liver tumor tissue from sampling region 5. What this sample's cell subset or site label stands for: tumor region T5, tumor centre. These receptor sequences come from a woman between 25 and 40 years old with primary liver carcinoma and hepatitis B virus infection.

With regard to this clonotype: This likely comes from a read error, as the CDR3 has no conserved phenylalanine or tryptophan at its end. V gene TRBV6-2 or TRBV6-3 combines with J gene TRBJ2-7, with TRBD2 matching over 8 bases. Germline V gene sequence: CDR1 MNHEY, CDR2 SVGEGT. The CDR3 totals 15 residues. This CDR3 reads CVSSQFAGGLYEQYL. The DNA of the CDR3 is TGTGTCAGCAGTCAATTTGCGGGAGGACTTTATGAGCAGTACCTC.

The count of this clonotype is one. One end of the junction varies from germline; a read error may be responsible. The chain employs TRBV6-5 and TRBJ2-6; 9 bases match TRBD1. The germline V gene has CDR1 MNHEY and CDR2 SVGAGI. The CDR3 loop spans 18 amino acids. DNA of the CDR3: TGTGCCAGCAAGGCATACAGGGGGCGCGTCTTTGGGGCTAACGTCCTGACTTTC. Translating it yields CASKAYRGRVFGANVLTF.

This clonotype was observed a few times. The CDR3 does not close with the conserved phenylalanine or tryptophan, likely indicating a read error. V gene TRBV12-3 or TRBV12-4 combines with J gene TRBJ2-5, with D possibly being TRBD1 or TRBD2 (6 bases each). The CDR3 loop spans 15 amino acids. V was clipped by 6 bases and J by 3 bases, with 17 bases between them. CDR3 in amino acids: CASSAYPGGEETQYL. The CDR3 nucleotides are TGTGCCAGCAGCGCCTACCCCGGGGGCGAAGAGACCCAGTACCTC.

Details on this clonotype: One end of the junction fails to match germline, which may point to a read error. The chain is built from TRBV28 and TRBJ2-7; D remains ambiguous. Germline V CDR1 and CDR2: MDHEN, SYDVKM. The CDR3 runs 17 residues. CDR3 protein: CASSLPLDGLYTYEQYF. For the CDR3, the DNA is TGTGCCAGCAGCCTCCCTTTGGACGGATTGTACACCTACGAACAGTACTTC.

The rearrangement joins TRBV12-3 or TRBV12-4 to TRBJ2-3, with TRBD1 as a possible D gene (6 bases). CDR3 size: 13 residues. V was pared by 5 bases and J by 6 bases, with 12 bases between. CDR3 nucleotides: TGTGCCAGCAGTCGGGACACGACGGATACGCAGTATTTT. Residues: CASSRDTTDTQYF.

In this sample, this clonotype turned up many times. The V gene is TRBV11-1, the J gene TRBJ2-1; D is perhaps TRBD1 (6 bases). This CDR3 spans 15 amino acids. From germline, CDR1 is SGHAT and CDR2 FQDESV (reference sequence). Trimming took 5 bases from V and 0 from J, leaving 11 bases between them. CDR3 loop: CASSRRQASYNEQFF. The CDR3 region has the DNA TGTGCCAGCAGCCGGAGACAGGCCTCCTACAATGAGCAGTTCTTC.

This clonotype was seen ten or more times. This chain connects TRBV11-1 to TRBJ1-2; D gene unclear. The length of the CDR3 is 13 residues. Germline V lookup: CDR1 SGHAT, CDR2 FQDESV (reference sequence). Between the trimmed V and J ends, which lost 2 bases and 2 bases, there was a span of 6 bases. The chain's CDR3 is CASSLTKNYGYTF. CDR3 coding DNA: TGTGCCAGCAGCTTAACCAAGAACTATGGCTACACCTTC.

As to this clonotype: At one boundary the junction diverges from the germline segment, which might be a read error. The J gene is TRBJ2-5, the V gene TRBV7-2; D is tentatively TRBD1 or TRBD2 (6 bases each). Germline CDR1 is SGHTA and CDR2 is FQGNSA. This CDR3 has 17 amino acids. The CDR3 region is CASSRLASPQGQESQYF. In nucleotides, the CDR3 is TGTGCCAGCAGCAGGCTAGCGTCTCCACAGGGCCAAGAGAGCCAGTACTTC.

Comments on this clonotype: It is likely a read error, because the conserved phenylalanine at the end of the CDR3 is missing. The chain has TRBV12-3 or TRBV12-4 and TRBJ2-7; D possibly corresponds to TRBD1 (6 bases). This CDR3 spans 15 amino acids. Trimming cost V 8 bases and J 4 bases, with 21 bases left between them. CDR3 sequence: CASLQSGTQGYEQYL. In DNA form, the CDR3 reads TGTGCCAGCCTGCAATCCGGTACACAGGGATACGAGCAGTACCTC.

This clonotype has only a few counts. One junction end disagrees with the germline gene, perhaps due to a read error. The chain has TRBV24-1 and TRBJ2-3; D assignment may be TRBD1 or TRBD2 (5 bases each). Germline lookup yields CDR1 KGHDR and CDR2 SFDVKD. The CDR3 sequence is 14 residues long. CDR3 nucleotide sequence: TGTGTCACCAGTAATGCTATCGGGACGGTGACGCAATATTTT. This gives the protein CVTSNAIGTVTQYF.

This chain connects TRBV28 to TRBJ1-2, with 9 bases aligning to TRBD1. Germline V CDR1 and CDR2: MDHEN, SYDVKM. CDR3 length: 12 amino acids. J gave up 8 bases and V 5 bases, and 3 bases lay outside the gene matches. The chain's CDR3 is CASSNGQGGYTF. In DNA form, the CDR3 reads TGTGCCAGCAGTAATGGACAGGGGGGCTACACCTTC.

This clonotype was observed a single time. One end of the junction is discordant with germline, which a read error may explain. The chain links TRBV4-2 to TRBJ2-4; maybe TRBD1 (5 bases). The CDR3 totals 15 residues. Per germline, CDR1 LGHNA and CDR2 YNFKEQ. Here the CDR3 DNA reads TGTACCAGCAGCCTAGGCGCGACAGCTCAAAACATTAAGTACTTC. Translation: CTSSLGATAQNIKYF.

As to this clonotype: This is likely a read error, given that the CDR3 carries no conserved phenylalanine or tryptophan at its end. This chain links TRBV11-2 with TRBJ2-7, with D uncertain. CDR3 length equals 17 residues. Germline-derived CDR1 and CDR2 are SGHAT and FQNNGV. With 7 bases removed from V and 2 bases from J, the gap between germline ends came to 24 bases. The chain's CDR3 is CASISLLGTVNPYEQYL. The CDR3 region has the DNA TGTGCCAGCATCTCCCTATTGGGAACGGTGAACCCCTACGAGCAGTACTTA.

Turning to this clonotype: The CDR3 ends on some other residue instead of the conserved phenylalanine or tryptophan, so this is likely a read error. The chain carries TRBV5-5 and TRBJ2-4; 7 positions match TRBD2. CDR3 length: 17 amino acids. Germline V CDR1 and CDR2: SGHKS, YYEKEE (reference sequence). CDR3 in amino acids: CASSSVGMREGSDIQYL. The CDR3 nucleotides read TGTGCGAGCAGCTCAGTAGGAATGAGGGAGGGGTCGGACATTCAGTACCTC.

Comments on this clonotype: One end of the junction is discordant with germline, which a read error may explain. The gene calls are TRBV30 and TRBJ1-4; tentative D call: TRBD1 (5 bases). CDR1 is GTSNPN, CDR2 SVGIG, per germline (reference sequence). This CDR3 comprises 13 residues. In DNA form, the CDR3 reads TGTGCCTGGGGTGTACCCGGGGGAGAAGAACTGTTTTTT. Translating it yields CAWGVPGGEELFF.

Comment on this clonotype: At one end, the junction sequence differs from germline, possibly due to a read error. The CDR3 coding sequence is TGTGCCATCAGCCCAGAGGAGGGAGGCCTTTATGAGCAGTCCTTC. Translating it yields CAISPEEGGLYEQSF. The rearrangement joins TRBV5-4 to TRBJ2-1; D may be TRBD2 (6 bases). Germline assignment: CDR1 SGHNT and CDR2 YYREEE (reference sequence). The CDR3 contains 15 residues.

In this sample, this clonotype turned up once. The final CDR3 position lacks the conserved phenylalanine or tryptophan, pointing to a likely read error. This chain links TRBV10-2 with TRBJ1-1, with D hard to call. Germline V gives CDR1 WSHSY, CDR2 SAAADI. The CDR3 covers 14 residues. CDR3 bases: TGCGCCGGCAGTGAATCGAAGACGGGCACTGAAGCTTTCTCT. Its protein product is CAGSESKTGTEAFS.

This clonotype is medium-sized within its sample. The chain has TRBV6-5 and TRBJ2-3, with TRBD2 matching over 7 bases. In germline, CDR1 is MNHEY, CDR2 SVGAGI. The CDR3 runs 16 residues. V gave up 0 bases and J gave up 3 bases; unmatched junction bases: 6. The CDR3 loop reads CASSYSGGRATDTQYF. The CDR3 region has the DNA TGTGCCAGCAGTTACTCAGGAGGGAGGGCAACAGATACGCAGTATTTT.